This is a list of T cell receptor beta chains from one sample in a study of blood T cell repertoires in COVID-19. Libraries were prepared by immunoSEQ multiplex PCR; TCRdb keeps only in-frame clonotypes and omits some of them. The sample contains 200,000 to 250,000 clones, around 83% of which appear only once. The sample consisted of peripheral blood. The receptor set was obtained from an elderly woman with COVID-19, enrolled during active disease. Each CDR3 is given with its conserved first and last residue. A D gene is named only where the DNA matches it firmly. The size entry is marked missing in some rows and otherwise reads once, few, many or a size class.

TRBJ1-2,16,TRBD1,.,TRBV3-1/TRBV3-2,CASSYRGTGNLYGYTF,TGTGCCAGCAGCTATCGCGGGACAGGGAATCTTTATGGCTACACCTTC
TRBJ1-1,14,TRBD1,.,TRBV5-4,CASSSGQGGAEAFF,TGTGCCAGCAGCTCGGGACAGGGTGGGGCTGAAGCTTTCTTT
TRBJ1-1,13,.,.,TRBV12-3/TRBV12-4,CASSLIRNTEAFF,TGTGCCAGCAGTTTAATCCGGAACACTGAAGCTTTCTTT
TRBJ1-3,14,.,.,TRBV6-5,CASSYAGRGNTIYF,TGTGCCAGCAGTTACGCGGGACGGGGAAACACCATATATTTT
TRBJ2-6,16,TRBD1,.,TRBV9,CASSTGQVSGANVLTF,TGTGCCAGCAGCACGGGACAGGTCTCTGGGGCCAACGTCCTGACTTTC
TRBJ1-3,12,.,.,TRBV6-5,CASRSSGNTIYF,TGTGCCAGTAGGAGCTCTGGAAACACCATATATTTT
TRBJ2-2,14,.,.,TRBV4-1,CASSQEPGAGELFF,TGCGCCAGCAGCCAAGAGCCGGGAGCCGGGGAGCTGTTTTTT
TRBJ1-6,16,.,.,TRBV6-2/TRBV6-3,CASSSPRGPLNSPLHF,TGTGCCAGCAGTTCCCCCCGAGGGCCACTTAATTCACCCCTCCACTTT
TRBJ2-3,19,.,.,TRBV30,CAWNRGTSYTLPSTDTQYF,TGTGCCTGGAACAGAGGAACTAGCTACACTCTCCCCAGCACAGATACGCAGTATTTT
TRBJ1-6,15,.,.,TRBV18,CASSDGTRYNSPLHF,TGTGCCAGCTCCGACGGGACACGCTATAATTCACCCCTCCACTTT
TRBJ1-1,14,TRBD1,.,TRBV19,CASSAQPGQGRAFF,TGTGCCAGTTCTGCTCAACCGGGACAGGGGAGGGCTTTCTTT
TRBJ1-4,14,.,.,TRBV5-1,CASSLTTGAEKLFF,TGCGCCAGCAGCTTAACGACAGGTGCTGAAAAACTGTTTTTT
TRBJ2-3,17,TRBD2,.,TRBV4-1,CASSQERSGGAVDTQYF,TGCGCCAGCAGCCAAGAGCGAAGCGGGGGGGCGGTGGATACGCAGTATTTT
TRBJ1-3,15,.,.,TRBV7-9,CASSLQRPGGNTIYF,TGTGCCAGCAGCTTACAACGGCCCGGGGGAAACACCATATATTTT
TRBJ2-7,15,.,.,TRBV10-2,CASSEHSTSSYEQYF,TGCGCCAGCAGTGAGCACAGCACGAGCTCCTACGAGCAGTACTTC
TRBJ2-2,15,.,few,TRBV6-5,CAMGAASSLTGELFF,TGTGCCATGGGGGCAGCCTCCAGTCTCACCGGGGAGCTGTTTTTT
TRBJ1-2,15,TRBD1,.,TRBV2,CASSVGQGGNYGYTF,TGTGCCAGCAGTGTGGGACAGGGAGGGAACTATGGCTACACCTTC
TRBJ2-3,14,TRBD2,once,TRBV7-9,CASSRRGSTDTQYF,TGTGCCAGCTCCCGGCGGGGGAGCACAGATACGCAGTATTTT
TRBJ1-1,14,TRBD1,once,TRBV6-5,CASSRDRHNTEAFF,TGTGCCAGCAGTCGGGACAGGCATAACACTGAAGCTTTCTTT
TRBJ2-6,18,TRBD1,.,TRBV5-1,CASSLAGQGGSGANVLTF,TGCGCCAGCAGCTTGGCCGGACAGGGGGGCTCTGGGGCCAACGTCCTGACTTTC
TRBJ1-6,13,.,.,TRBV2,CASKKDRTSPLHF,TGTGCCTCCAAAAAGGACAGAACATCACCCCTCCACTTT
TRBJ1-4,13,.,few,TRBV27,CASSPQHYEKLFF,TGTGCCAGCAGTCCACAGCACTATGAAAAACTGTTTTTT
TRBJ1-2,15,.,.,TRBV7-3,CASSLMRAGKGGYTF,TGTGCCAGCAGCTTAATGAGGGCAGGTAAAGGCGGCTACACCTTC
TRBJ1-6,14,.,.,TRBV30,CAWSPARGNSPLHF,TGTGCCTGGAGTCCCGCAAGAGGGAATTCACCCCTCCACTTT
TRBJ2-3,15,.,.,TRBV6-4,CASSGQGHDTDTQYF,TGTGCCAGCAGTGGCCAGGGGCATGACACAGATACGCAGTATTTT
TRBJ1-5,13,.,.,TRBV30,CAWGRAYDQPQHF,TGTGCCTGGGGCAGGGCGTACGATCAGCCCCAGCATTTT
TRBJ2-1,12,.,few,TRBV7-2,CASSLPRNEQFF,TGTGCCAGCAGCTTACCCAGGAATGAGCAGTTCTTC
TRBJ1-4,15,.,.,TRBV6-1,CASSEAGAANEKLFF,TGTGCCAGCAGTGAAGCTGGGGCTGCTAATGAAAAACTGTTTTTT
TRBJ2-1,15,TRBD2,few,TRBV9,CASSVEREVYNEQFF,TGTGCCAGCAGCGTAGAGCGGGAGGTATACAATGAGCAGTTCTTC
TRBJ1-4,13,.,.,TRBV18,CASQAGTNEKLFF,TGTGCCAGCCAAGCGGGTACTAATGAAAAACTGTTTTTT
TRBJ2-7,15,TRBD1,.,TRBV5-1,CASSLDRGASYEQYF,TGCGCCAGCAGCCTGGACAGGGGGGCCTCCTACGAGCAGTACTTC
TRBJ2-3,12,.,.,TRBV10-3,CAISSERDTQYF,TGTGCCATCAGTTCCGAGAGAGATACGCAGTATTTT
TRBJ2-2,16,.,.,TRBV7-3,CASSPTGFSNTGELFF,TGTGCCAGCAGCCCCACAGGGTTTTCGAACACCGGGGAGCTGTTTTTT
TRBJ2-4,18,.,.,TRBV12-5,CASGLVRGTPLAKNIQYF,TGTGCTAGTGGTTTGGTCCGAGGGACTCCCCTAGCCAAAAACATTCAGTACTTC
TRBJ1-2,15,TRBD1,.,TRBV15,CATSMTGGSLYGYTF,TGTGCCACCAGCATGACAGGGGGCTCCCTCTATGGCTACACCTTC
TRBJ2-7,10,.,.,TRBV20-1,CSARARDEAF,TGCAGTGCTAGAGCCCGGGATGAGGCCTTC